Each of the 24 T cell receptor beta chains below was sequenced from the same sample in a study of blood T cell repertoires in COVID-19. Produced via immunoSEQ multiplex PCR; TCRdb's table is partial and in-frame only. The sample lists around 230,000 clones, approximately 85% occurring once. The sequenced sample was peripheral blood. These TCRs come from a man aged 50-60 years with COVID-19, enrolled during active disease.

The chain uses TRBV7-6 and TRBJ2-7, with D perhaps TRBD2 (5 bases). Germline V gives CDR1 SGHVS, CDR2 FNYEAQ. CDR3 length equals 12 residues. Trimming removed 1 base at V and 6 bases at J, with 7 bases between. CDR3 coding DNA: TGTGCCAGCAGCTTAGGGGGAGCCGAGCAGTACTTC. Protein: CASSLGGAEQYF.

The V and J genes are TRBV6-1 and TRBJ1-5; maybe TRBD1 (5 bases). V gave up 2 bases and J gave up 3 bases, with 11 bases separating them. The CDR3 spans 15 residues. Per the germline V gene, CDR1 is MNHNS and CDR2 is SASEGT. CDR3 sequence reads: CASSEPRRVNQPQHF. The CDR3 bases are TGTGCCAGCAGTGAACCCCGCAGGGTCAATCAGCCCCAGCATTTT.

V is TRBV10-3 and J is TRBJ1-1; a possible D gene is TRBD1 (6 bases). V lost 8 bases and J lost 4, with 11 bases in between. The CDR3 is 12 residues long. CDR1 is ENHRY and CDR2 is SYGVKD in the germline V gene. The CDR3 here is CAIGTGSTEAFF. Here the CDR3 DNA reads TGTGCCATCGGTACAGGGAGCACTGAAGCTTTCTTT.

V is TRBV6-6 and J is TRBJ2-7, with 8 bases fitting TRBD2. CDR3 size: 14 residues. Looked up from germline, CDR1 is MNHNY and CDR2 is SVGAGI (reference sequence). Trimming took 6 bases from V and 5 from J; bases not matched to a gene: 9. CDR3 residues: CASSSGTRVDEQYF. In DNA form, the CDR3 reads TGTGCCAGCAGCTCCGGGACTAGAGTTGACGAGCAGTACTTC.

The chain has TRBV11-3 and TRBJ2-1; a weak D match, TRBD1 (6 bases). Germline lookup yields CDR1 SGHNT and CDR2 YENEEA. This CDR3 has 18 amino acids. Trimming took 1 base from V and 1 from J, leaving 17 bases between them. DNA of the CDR3: TGTGCCAGCAGCTTAGCCGGGGTGGGGGCTGATTCCTACAATGAGCAGTTCTTC. Amino acid sequence: CASSLAGVGADSYNEQFF.

A few counts support this clone. The chain joins TRBV6-5 to TRBJ1-5, with D perhaps matching TRBD1 (5 bases). V was pared by 0 bases and J by 7 bases, with 13 bases between. This CDR3 has 15 amino acids. From germline, CDR1 is MNHEY and CDR2 SVGAGI. In DNA, the CDR3 is TGTGCCAGCAGTTACTCGCCGGGGGTTGGGCAGCCCCAGCATTTT. Amino acids: CASSYSPGVGQPQHF.

V gene TRBV6-5 combines with J gene TRBJ1-1; tentative D call: TRBD1 (6 bases). The germline V and J ends were trimmed by 6 bases and 4 bases, with 9 bases remaining between them. CDR1 is MNHEY, CDR2 SVGAGI, per germline. This CDR3 contains 12 residues. The CDR3 sequence is CASRTRGTEAFF. CDR3 in DNA: TGTGCCAGCAGAACCAGGGGCACTGAAGCTTTCTTT.

This clone was observed once. This rearrangement joins TRBV6-5 to TRBJ2-4, with TRBD1 matching over 8 bases. J lost 2 bases, V lost 4 bases, and 7 bases had no gene match. This CDR3 is 16 amino acids long. In germline, CDR1 is MNHEY, CDR2 SVGAGI. The CDR3 is CASSLTGGSTKNIQYF. Here the CDR3 DNA reads TGTGCCAGCAGTTTAACAGGGGGTTCAACCAAAAACATTCAGTACTTC.

The gene calls are TRBV24-1 and TRBJ1-2; D might be TRBD1 (5 bases). The CDR3 covers 13 residues. Germline values: CDR1 KGHDR, CDR2 SFDVKD. V lost 0 bases to trimming and J lost 8 bases, with 9 bases between them. The CDR3 here is CATSDLVGAGYTF. The CDR3 coding sequence is TGTGCCACCAGTGATTTGGTAGGGGCCGGCTACACCTTC.

This sequence joins TRBV5-5 and TRBJ2-3; 9 bases are shared with TRBD2. The CDR3 is 15 residues long. Germline-derived CDR1 and CDR2 are SGHKS and YYEKEE (reference sequence). V shed 0 bases, J shed 4 bases, and the junction held 3 bases outside the gene matches. CDR3 DNA sequence: TGTGCCAGCAGCTTGGTGGGACTAGCCTCAGATACGCAGTATTTT. Its translation: CASSLVGLASDTQYF. The variable domain in full, completed from reference TRBV5-5 and TRBJ2-3, reads DAGVTQSPTHLIKTRGQQVTLRCSPISGHKSVSWYQQVLGQGPQFIFQYYEKEERGRGNFPDRFSARQFPNYSSELNVNALLLGDSALYLCASSLVGLASDTQYFGPGTRLTVL.

V is TRBV11-2 and J is TRBJ1-1, with D uncertain. With 1 base removed from V and 7 bases from J, the gap between germline ends came to 10 bases. This CDR3 contains 13 residues. Germline loops: CDR1 SGHAT, CDR2 FQNNGV. CDR3 nucleotides: TGTGCCAGCAGCTTAGGTACAGAACTTGAAGCTTTCTTT. Translated: CASSLGTELEAFF.

The chain recombines TRBV7-2 with TRBJ2-5, with 9 bases aligning to TRBD2. This CDR3 is built from 16 residues. Trimming removed 1 base from V and 7 bases from J; junction bases left unmatched: 10. Germline V gives CDR1 SGHTA, CDR2 FQGNSA. DNA for the CDR3: TGTGCCAGCAGCTTAGATCTCGCGGGGGGGCGTGGGACCCAGTACTTC. It specifies CASSLDLAGGRGTQYF.

This chain links TRBV5-4 with TRBJ1-1, with no clear D. This CDR3 comprises 14 residues. CDR1 and CDR2 from the germline V gene are SGHNT and YYREEE (reference sequence). V was cut by 1 base and J by 1 base, with 8 bases left in between. The CDR3 protein is CASSLSFRNTEAFF. CDR3 nucleotide sequence: TGTGCCAGCAGCTTGTCGTTCCGGAACACTGAAGCTTTCTTT. Supplemented by reference TRBV5-4 and TRBJ1-1, the full variable domain reads ETGVTQSPTHLIKTRGQQVTLRCSSQSGHNTVSWYQQALGQGPQFIFQYYREEENGRGNFPPRFSGLQFPNYSSELNVNALELDDSALYLCASSLSFRNTEAFFGQGTRLTVV.

V usage is TRBV13 and J usage is TRBJ1-4, with 8 bases lining up with TRBD1. Germline V gene sequence: CDR1 PRHDT, CDR2 FYEKMQ (reference sequence). The CDR3 runs to 15 residues. V dropped 6 bases and J dropped 2; count of bases not matched to a gene: 5. The CDR3 DNA is TGTGCCAGCAGTCGACAGGGGCCGACTAATGAAAAACTGTTTTTT. Protein sequence: CASSRQGPTNEKLFF.

This sequence joins TRBV27 and TRBJ1-3, with TRBD1 matching over 9 bases. J was trimmed by 1 base and V by 1 base; bases with no gene match: 8. Germline loops: CDR1 MNHEY, CDR2 SMNVEV (reference sequence). This CDR3 has 18 residues. CDR3 DNA: TGTGCCAGCAGTTTATTGGGTCCCGGGACAGGGTCTGGAAACACCATATATTTT. It yields the protein CASSLLGPGTGSGNTIYF.

The chain couples TRBV4-2 to TRBJ2-3; 8 nucleotides match TRBD2. The length of the CDR3 is 18 residues. After removal of 1 base from V and 6 bases from J, the junction contained 15 bases not matched to a gene. CDR1 is LGHNA, CDR2 YNFKEQ, per germline. This CDR3 is CASSQVGGRAGASDTQYF. In nucleotides, the CDR3 is TGTGCCAGCAGCCAAGTTGGGGGGAGAGCGGGGGCAAGCGATACGCAGTATTTT.

The chain recombines TRBV4-2 with TRBJ2-5; 9 bases agree with TRBD1. Trimming removed 0 bases from V and 7 bases from J; junction bases left unmatched: 9. The CDR3 extends over 16 amino acids. The germline V gene has CDR1 LGHNA and CDR2 YNFKEQ. The CDR3 DNA is TGTGCCAGCAGCCAAGATCGGACAGGGGCCTCGCGGACCCAGTACTTC. As protein: CASSQDRTGASRTQYF.

V gene TRBV20-1 combines with J gene TRBJ1-4, with 7 bases aligning to TRBD1. The CDR3 is 14 amino acids. The germline CDR1 and CDR2 sequences are DFQATT and SNEGSKA (reference sequence). Trimming took 3 bases from V and 8 from J; bases not matched to a gene: 9. The CDR3 here is CSASVRGVREKLFF. As DNA, the CDR3 is TGCAGTGCTAGTGTCAGGGGGGTTAGAGAAAAACTGTTTTTT.

This clone was picked up one time. V is TRBV11-2 and J is TRBJ2-1; D is possibly TRBD2 (6 bases). The length of the CDR3 is 12 residues. V lost 5 bases and J 9 bases, leaving 11 bases between the germline ends. The V gene's germline CDR1 is SGHAT and CDR2 FQNNGV. As DNA, the CDR3 is TGTGCCAGCAGCCCGGGGGATGGTGAGCAGTTCTTC. This sequence encodes CASSPGDGEQFF.

The chain combines TRBV15 with TRBJ2-5; a possible D gene is TRBD2 (6 bases). In germline, CDR1 is LNHNV, CDR2 YYDKDF (reference sequence). This CDR3 is built from 12 residues. Trimming removed 4 bases from V and 6 bases from J, with 9 bases in between. CDR3: CATSTGEKTQYF. The CDR3 DNA sequence: TGTGCCACCAGCACGGGGGAAAAGACCCAGTACTTC.

This rearrangement joins TRBV15 to TRBJ2-1, with D unresolved. The length of the CDR3 is 13 residues. V lost 0 bases and J 7 bases, leaving 7 bases between the germline ends. Germline CDR1 reads LNHNV; CDR2 reads YYDKDF (reference sequence). CDR3 in amino acids: CATSRDPLNEQFF. The CDR3, as DNA: TGTGCCACCAGCAGAGATCCTCTGAATGAGCAGTTCTTC.

This clone has a count of ten or more. J is TRBJ1-2 and V is TRBV24-1, with TRBD1 matching over 8 bases. The CDR3 length is 12 residues. V shed 3 bases, J shed 14 bases, and the junction held 7 bases outside the gene matches. Germline loops: CDR1 KGHDR, CDR2 SFDVKD. The CDR3 spells CATSDSGTGFTF. The CDR3 nucleotides are TGTGCCACCAGTGATAGTGGGACAGGCTTTACCTTC.

This clone was counted between two and nine times. The rearrangement uses TRBV7-9 and TRBJ2-5; TRBD2 matches at 10 bases. Trimming at V came to 5 bases and at J to 5 bases, leaving 5 bases not matched to a gene. In germline, CDR1 is SEHNR, CDR2 FQNEAQ (reference sequence). The CDR3 runs 14 residues. DNA of the CDR3: TGTGCCAGCAGCCCTAGCGGGGGTACGGAGACCCAGTACTTC. This codes for CASSPSGGTETQYF.

This chain uses TRBV10-2 with TRBJ1-6, with a weak D call TRBD1 (6 bases). This CDR3 has 12 residues. V lost 5 bases to trimming and J lost 9 bases, with 8 bases between them. Germline V gene sequence: CDR1 WSHSY, CDR2 SAAADI. CDR3 sequence (DNA): TGCGCCAGCAGTTCGACAGGTTCACCCCTCCACTTT. The encoded protein is CASSSTGSPLHF.